What follows are 5 T cell receptor beta chains derived from one specimen sequenced in a study of cytomegalovirus exposure and HLA in healthy donors. Primers for the PCR totalled 60 Vbeta and 13 Jbeta. The table came from immunoSEQ multiplex PCR; TCRdb's copy has only in-frame clones and leaves some out. The repertoire holds about 71,000 clones, with around 70% as singletons. Source material: PBMCs. The receptor source for this set is a man aged 35 to 55 in good health and CMV-seropositive.

This rearrangement joins TRBV5-1 to TRBJ2-3; TRBD2 matches at 15 bases. CDR3 length: 17 residues. Trimming cost V 4 bases and J 1 base; bases outside gene matches: 4. Germline CDR1 SGHRS, CDR2 YFSETQ. The chain's CDR3 is CASSAGLAGGGTDTQYF. The CDR3 region has the DNA TGCGCCAGCAGCGCAGGACTAGCGGGAGGGGGCACAGATACGCAGTATTTT.

This clone has more than one count but fewer than ten. The chain couples TRBV29-1 to TRBJ2-1; 14 bases map to TRBD2. Per germline, CDR1 SQVTM and CDR2 ANQGSEA. The CDR3 runs to 14 residues. V lost 3 bases, J lost 9 bases, and 4 bases stayed unmatched. The CDR3: CSVEGLAGVIEQFF. CDR3 nucleotide sequence: TGCAGCGTTGAGGGACTAGCGGGAGTAATTGAGCAGTTCTTC.

A single count supports this clone. Sequence at one end of the junction differs from germline and may be a read error. The chain joins TRBV7-7 to TRBJ2-2; 9 nucleotides line up with TRBD2. This CDR3 comprises 17 residues. The germline gives CDR1 SSHAT, CDR2 FNYEAQ (reference sequence). In nucleotides, the CDR3 is TGTGCTAGCAGCTTAGCGGCTAGCGGGGAGAACACCGGGGAGCTGTTTTTT. This sequence encodes CASSLAASGENTGELFF.

The rearrangement links TRBV6-5 to TRBJ1-2; D is possibly TRBD1 (5 bases). This CDR3 comprises 15 residues. The V gene lost 6 bases and the J gene lost 5 bases, with 19 bases spanning the gap. From germline, CDR1 is MNHEY and CDR2 SVGAGI. The CDR3 is CASRLQGVLGYGYTF. The CDR3 DNA is TGTGCCAGCAGGCTTCAGGGCGTACTGGGGTATGGCTACACCTTC.

The sample holds a few counts of this clone. The chain is built from TRBV5-1 and TRBJ2-7, with D tentatively TRBD1 (7 bases). This CDR3 is built from 15 residues. Looked up from germline, CDR1 is SGHRS and CDR2 is YFSETQ. V was cut by 4 bases and J by 7 bases, with 21 bases left in between. In DNA form, the CDR3 reads TGCGCCAGCAGCGCACCACAGGGGACTGCTTGGGAGCAGTACTTC. Its protein is CASSAPQGTAWEQYF. Using reference TRBV5-1 and TRBJ2-7 for the parts outside the CDR3, the full variable domain is KAGVTQTPRYLIKTRGQQVTLSCSPISGHRSVSWYQQTPGQGLQFLFEYFSETQRNKGNFPGRFSGRQFSNSRSEMNVSTLELGDSALYLCASSAPQGTAWEQYFGPGTRLTVT.